Shown below are 2 T cell receptor beta chains from a single sample sequenced in a study of cytomegalovirus exposure and HLA in healthy donors. Primers included in the PCR were 60 Vbeta and 13 Jbeta primers. Assay: immunoSEQ multiplex PCR; the TCRdb copy retains only in-frame clones and omits some. The data show about 190,000 clones, roughly 77% seen once. The source material was PBMCs. These receptors all come from a woman aged 30 to 39 in good health and CMV-seropositive.

This chain joins TRBV4-1 and TRBJ2-3, with 11 bases that match TRBD2. CDR3 length equals 18 residues. CDR1 MGHRA and CDR2 YSYEKL come from the germline V gene. Trimming took 2 bases from V and 8 from J; bases not matched to a gene: 15. The CDR3 region has the DNA TGCGCCAGCAGCCAAACACATCAGACTAGCGGGATTTTGAGTACGCAGTATTTT. This translates into CASSQTHQTSGILSTQYF.

The chain recombines TRBV28 with TRBJ2-3; 11 positions match TRBD2. This CDR3 is 14 amino acids long. J lost 5 bases, V lost 7 bases, and 5 bases had no gene match. Germline V gene lookup returns CDR1 MDHEN and CDR2 SYDVKM. CDR3 nucleotide sequence: TGTGCCAGCACCCCCGGACTAGCGGGAGATACGCAGTATTTT. Its translation is CASTPGLAGDTQYF.